This T cell receptor (beta chain) was sequenced for a study of control samples from healthy donors and cancer patients. Assay: immunoSEQ multiplex PCR; the TCRdb copy retains only in-frame clones and omits some. Found here are about 75,000 clones, 94% of them singletons; the top ten hold roughly 6.2%. Germline CDR1 reads SGHAT; CDR2 reads FQNNGV. The CDR3 totals 15 residues. V was pared by 0 bases and J by 1 base, with 9 bases between. This chain connects TRBV11-2 to TRBJ1-1; D not resolved. The TCR comes from a woman between 40 and 55 years old in good health. The sequenced sample consisted of blood. For the CDR3, the DNA is TGTGCCAGCAGCTTAGAGAGGACGGCGAACACTGAAGCTTTCTTT. It yields the protein CASSLERTANTEAFF.